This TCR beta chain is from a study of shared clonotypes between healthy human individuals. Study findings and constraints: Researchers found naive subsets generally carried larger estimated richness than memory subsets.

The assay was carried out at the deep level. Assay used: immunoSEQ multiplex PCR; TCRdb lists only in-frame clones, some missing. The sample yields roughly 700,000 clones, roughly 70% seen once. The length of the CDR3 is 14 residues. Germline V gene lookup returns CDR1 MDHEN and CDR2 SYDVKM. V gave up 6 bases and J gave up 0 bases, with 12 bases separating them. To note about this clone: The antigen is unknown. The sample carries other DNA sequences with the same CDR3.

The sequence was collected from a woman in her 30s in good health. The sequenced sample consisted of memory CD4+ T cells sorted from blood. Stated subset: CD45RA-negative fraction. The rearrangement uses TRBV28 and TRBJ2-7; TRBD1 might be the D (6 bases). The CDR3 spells CASRRQASSYEQYF. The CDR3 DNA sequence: TGTGCCAGCAGAAGACAGGCCAGCTCCTACGAGCAGTACTTC.